This T cell receptor beta chain was retrieved from a study of CD8 T cell repertoires and HIV-1 epitope variants. Study summary: T cells were stimulated with Twenty-five Gag and Nef peptides separately. Epitopes were three Gag families plus Nef HW9 and YT9.

The study's findings and limits: Only beta chains were identified, marking proliferation to antigen, not function.

The table lists this clone with a count of one. Its antigen is unknown. The CDR3 is 17 residues long. Germline V gene data show CDR1 as MDHEN and CDR2 as SYDVKM. Deletions cut 5 bases from V and 2 bases from J, with 22 bases between. Sequencing was performed with immunoSEQ multiplex PCR; in TCRdb, only in-frame clones are kept and a portion is missing. The profile covers fewer than 5,500 clones, with approximately 70% appearing a single time and 39% taken by the ten largest. Specimen: cultured CD8+ T cells derived from PBMCs. The TCR was taken from a male donor with HIV. The V call is TRBV28, the J call TRBJ2-7, with a weak D call TRBD1 (7 bases). The CDR3 region is CASSPSQGGDRPYEQYF. The CDR3 DNA follows: TGTGCCAGCAGTCCATCCCAGGGGGGAGACAGGCCCTACGAGCAGTACTTC.